This TCR beta chain was sequenced during a study of T cell responses to AZD1222 COVID-19 vaccine. General observations from the study: The span of vaccine-associated CD4 TCRs extended across spike, with dominance at 160-218 and 743-854. Nearly half of the spike-specific TCRs reportedly recognize variant regions that carry no mutations.

Data came from immunoSEQ multiplex PCR; TCRdb stores just in-frame clones and leaves some out. The sample lists about 120,000 clones; roughly 90% were seen once. Points on this clone: Its specificity is not known.

The specimen was peripheral blood, collected on day 0 of AZD1222 vaccination. This clonotype originated in an adult in good health.

CDR3 coding DNA: TGTGCCAGCAGCCCTGGTGGACAACCCGGGGAGCTGTTTTTT. It codes for CASSPGGQPGELFF. J is TRBJ2-2 and V is TRBV9; tentatively, D is TRBD1 (5 bases). CDR3 length equals 14 residues. Germline V lookup: CDR1 SGDLS, CDR2 YYNGEE. The germline V and J ends were trimmed by 4 bases and 6 bases, with 13 bases remaining between them.